Described below is a single T cell receptor (beta chain) sequence and its context. This sample is part of a study of T cell changes during pregnancy in multiple sclerosis. Profiled with immunoSEQ multiplex PCR; TCRdb holds only in-frame clones, not every one. The sample includes approximately 45,000 clones, roughly 92% of them seen just once. V shed 1 base and J 4 bases; nucleotides not matched to a gene: 10. The CDR3 is made up of 17 amino acids. Germline V CDR1 and CDR2: SGHVS, FNYEAQ. The clonotype originates from a female donor with multiple sclerosis, enrolled in a pregnancy study. Sequenced material: CD4+ T cells from peripheral blood mononuclear cells, taken in the first trimester of pregnancy. The chain joins TRBV7-6 to TRBJ2-1, with TRBD2 matching 7 bases. CDR3 loop: CASSLGLRGRVYNEQFF. The CDR3, as DNA: TGTGCCAGCAGCTTAGGTCTCCGGGGGAGGGTATACAATGAGCAGTTCTTC.